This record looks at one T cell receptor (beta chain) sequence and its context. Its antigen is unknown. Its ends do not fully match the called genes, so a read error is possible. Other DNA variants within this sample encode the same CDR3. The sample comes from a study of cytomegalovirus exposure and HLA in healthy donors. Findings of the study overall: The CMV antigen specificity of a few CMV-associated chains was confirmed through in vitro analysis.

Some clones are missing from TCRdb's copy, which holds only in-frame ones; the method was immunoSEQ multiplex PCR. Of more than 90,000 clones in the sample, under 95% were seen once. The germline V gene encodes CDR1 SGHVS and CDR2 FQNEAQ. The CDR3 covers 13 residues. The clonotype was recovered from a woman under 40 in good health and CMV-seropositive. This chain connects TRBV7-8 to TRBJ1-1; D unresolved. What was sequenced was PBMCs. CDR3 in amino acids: CASSLIMNTEAFF. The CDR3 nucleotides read TGTGCCAGCAGCTTAATAATGAACACCGAAGCTTTCTTT.